One sample yielded the 29 T cell receptor beta chains listed below, sequenced in a study of blood T cell repertoires in COVID-19 (TCRdb year 2020). The library was obtained by the immunoSEQ multiplex PCR assay. The immuneACCESS repertoire file appears here via TCRdb, limited to in-frame rearrangements. These files lack a portion of the clones; in checked studies, under half of the deficit traces to unresolved V genes, and the cause of the others is not known. The sample contains about 86,000 clones, roughly 78% of them found a single time. The ten top clones hold 1.2% of the sample. Input material: peripheral blood. Every receptor here comes from a woman older than 75 with acute or convalescent COVID-19.

The J gene is TRBJ1-4, the V gene TRBV5-1; a possible D gene is TRBD1 (6 bases). Trimming shortened V by 0 bases and J by 3 bases, and 12 bases separated the two germline ends. Germline V gives CDR1 SGHRS, CDR2 YFSETQ. This CDR3 region has 16 residues. CDR3: CASSLGTGPSNEKLFF. CDR3 coding DNA: TGCGCCAGCAGCTTGGGAACAGGGCCTTCTAATGAAAAACTGTTTTTT.

This clone was recorded only once. The rearrangement uses TRBV5-4 and TRBJ2-7; 10 bases align to TRBD1. J was trimmed by 2 bases and V by 4 bases; bases with no gene match: 6. The CDR3 has 15 amino acids. Germline CDR1 and CDR2: SGHNT and YYREEE (reference sequence). CDR3 nucleotides: TGTGCCAGCAGCCCCGTGGGACAGGGGACCTACGAGCAGTACTTC. This sequence encodes CASSPVGQGTYEQYF.

V is TRBV12-3 or TRBV12-4 and J is TRBJ2-1; possible D gene TRBD2, 6 bases. Trimming took off 6 bases at V and 9 bases at J, with 12 bases between the two ends. CDR3 length: 12 amino acids. The DNA of the CDR3 is TGTGCCAGCAGACTGGGGGGAACTGAGCAGTTCTTC. Translation gives CASRLGGTEQFF.

J is TRBJ2-3 and V is TRBV7-2; tentatively, D is TRBD1 (6 bases). Looked up from germline, CDR1 is SGHTA and CDR2 is FQGNSA. V lost 2 bases, J lost 8 bases, and 11 bases lay in between. The CDR3 has 13 residues. For the CDR3, the DNA is TGTGCCAGCAGCTTACAGGACAGTACTACGCAGTATTTT. Its protein is CASSLQDSTTQYF.

J is TRBJ1-6 and V is TRBV2; D is unclear. The CDR3 extends over 13 amino acids. The ends were cut back, 7 bases at V and 7 bases at J, with 11 bases in the middle. Germline CDR1 reads SNHLY; CDR2 reads FYNNEI. The CDR3 spells CASNPRVNSPLHF. CDR3 bases: TGTGCCAGCAACCCCCGGGTAAATTCACCCCTCCACTTT.

CDR3 coding DNA: TGCAGCGTCCTCCCGACAGGTGTGGGAAACACCATATATTTT. The encoded protein is CSVLPTGVGNTIYF. The V call is TRBV29-1, the J call TRBJ1-3, with D possibly being TRBD1 (6 bases). V lost 6 bases, J lost 4 bases, and 16 bases lay in between. The CDR3 is 14 residues long. Germline values: CDR1 SQVTM, CDR2 ANQGSEA.

V gene TRBV3-1 (or the pseudogene TRBV3-2) combines with J gene TRBJ2-3, with a possible D match to TRBD2 (5 bases). There are 11 residues in the CDR3. The germline gives CDR1 LGHDT, CDR2 YNNKEL (reference sequence). V lost 6 bases to trimming and J lost 8 bases, with 9 bases between them. CDR3 region: CASSQAGTQYF. CDR3 DNA sequence: TGTGCCAGCAGTCAGGCGGGTACGCAGTATTTT.

The V call is TRBV18, the J call TRBJ2-1; weak D call: TRBD2 (7 bases). The V gene's germline CDR1 is KGHSH and CDR2 LQKENI. The V gene lost 3 bases and the J gene lost 7 bases, with 13 bases spanning the gap. The CDR3 consists of 14 residues. The CDR3 sequence is CASSPWGGANEQFF. In nucleotides, the CDR3 is TGTGCCAGCTCACCCTGGGGGGGGGCAAATGAGCAGTTCTTC.

CDR3 sequence (DNA): TGTGCCAGCAGCTACACCCTTGGTACGCAGTATTTT. Amino acids: CASSYTLGTQYF. The V and J genes are TRBV5-6 and TRBJ2-3, with D unclear. Germline CDR1 is SGHDT and CDR2 is YYEEEE. This CDR3 contains 12 residues. V was shortened by 3 bases and J by 8 bases, with 10 bases between the two germline ends.

The V gene is TRBV5-1, the J gene TRBJ1-2; 8 bases are a match to TRBD1. CDR1 is SGHRS and CDR2 is YFSETQ in the germline V gene. CDR3 length: 14 residues. The ends lost 4 bases at V and 6 bases at J; junction bases unmatched: 8. DNA for the CDR3: TGCGCCAGCAGCCTAGGCCAGGGGGCAGATGGCTACACCTTC. This encodes CASSLGQGADGYTF.

The chain is built from TRBV7-9 and TRBJ2-7; D perhaps matches TRBD1 (5 bases). V dropped 5 bases and J dropped 4 bases, with 9 bases sitting between them. CDR3 length: 12 amino acids. CDR1 and CDR2 from the germline V gene are SEHNR and FQNEAQ (reference sequence). CDR3 region: CASSRTQYEQYF. As DNA, the CDR3 is TGTGCCAGCAGCCGGACACAGTACGAGCAGTACTTC. The full variable domain, with the rest looked up from reference TRBV7-9 and TRBJ2-7, is DTGVSQNPRHKITKRGQNVTFRCDPISEHNRLYWYRQTLGQGPEFLTYFQNEAQLEKSRLLSDRFSAERPKGSFSTLEIQRTEQGDSAMYLCASSRTQYEQYFGPGTRLTVT.

The chain combines TRBV4-1 with TRBJ2-7; the D is unclear. Between the trimmed V and J ends, which lost 0 bases and 4 bases, there was a span of 7 bases. CDR3 length equals 13 residues. From germline, CDR1 is MGHRA and CDR2 YSYEKL. CDR3 amino acids: CASSQEQRYEQYF. As DNA, the CDR3 is TGCGCCAGCAGCCAAGAACAACGTTACGAGCAGTACTTC.

The V gene is TRBV6-1, the J gene TRBJ2-1, with 7 positions matching TRBD2. V lost 1 base, J lost 4 bases, and 10 bases stayed unmatched. CDR1 is MNHNS, CDR2 SASEGT, per germline. The length of the CDR3 is 17 residues. The chain's CDR3 is CASSEGQGGRLYNEQFF. The DNA for the CDR3 is TGTGCCAGCAGTGAAGGTCAGGGAGGGAGACTATACAATGAGCAGTTCTTC.

CDR3: CASSPSIRPYSGNTIYF. DNA for the CDR3: TGTGCCAGCTCACCCTCTATCAGGCCCTACTCTGGAAACACCATATATTTT. The chain is built from TRBV18 and TRBJ1-3; no definite D call. This CDR3 has 17 amino acids. Per germline, CDR1 KGHSH and CDR2 LQKENI. V was trimmed by 3 bases and J by 0 bases, leaving 15 bases between them.

The rearrangement uses TRBV2 and TRBJ1-1; possible D gene TRBD1, 6 bases. The CDR3 covers 16 residues. Trimming pared 6 bases from V and 3 bases from J, leaving 20 bases between. Germline values: CDR1 SNHLY, CDR2 FYNNEI. CDR3 protein: CASRTLQGLSDTEAFF. The CDR3 region has the DNA TGTGCCAGCAGGACTTTACAGGGTCTTTCGGACACTGAAGCTTTCTTT.

In nucleotides, the CDR3 is TGTGCCAGTAGTACGGGAGGGGGTCAGCCCCAGCATTTT. Translated, it gives CASSTGGGQPQHF. The rearrangement links TRBV19 to TRBJ1-5; possibly TRBD1 for D (6 bases). The CDR3 has 13 amino acids. Germline loops: CDR1 LNHDA, CDR2 SQIVND (reference sequence). V was cut by 4 bases and J by 6 bases, with 10 bases left in between.

This chain's CDR3 is CASIPPAGSSYEQYF. CDR3 sequence (DNA): TGTGCCAGCATTCCTCCAGCGGGGAGCTCCTACGAGCAGTACTTC. The chain has TRBV28 and TRBJ2-7; 7 bases align to TRBD2. The germline CDR1 and CDR2 sequences are MDHEN and SYDVKM. The CDR3 totals 15 residues. V trimming: 7 bases; J trimming: 0 bases; junction bases outside the gene matches: 9. Full variable domain (outside the CDR3, taken from reference TRBV28 and TRBJ2-7): DVKVTQSSRYLVKRTGEKVFLECVQDMDHENMFWYRQDPGLGLRLIYFSYDVKMKEKGDIPEGYSVSREKKERFSLILESASTNQTSMYLCASIPPAGSSYEQYFGPGTRLTVT.

This chain uses TRBV27 with TRBJ1-2, with a weak D call TRBD1 (6 bases). V was clipped by 5 bases and J by 7 bases, with 26 bases between them. The CDR3 covers 17 residues. Germline CDR1 and CDR2: MNHEY and SMNVEV (reference sequence). As DNA, the CDR3 is TGTGCCAGCAGTCCCCCCGGGACACCCCGGGTTTTGAGTGGCTACACCTTC. This sequence encodes CASSPPGTPRVLSGYTF.

This chain connects TRBV6-5 to TRBJ1-2, with unresolved D. V was shortened by 7 bases and J by 8 bases, with 11 bases between the two germline ends. Germline V gene sequence: CDR1 MNHEY, CDR2 SVGAGI. This CDR3 is 11 amino acids long. CDR3 bases: TGTGCCAGCATCCTAAATGAGGGCTACACCTTC. Residues: CASILNEGYTF.

The V call is TRBV28, the J call TRBJ2-1; 9 bases agree with TRBD2. Germline CDR1 MDHEN, CDR2 SYDVKM. The length of the CDR3 is 15 residues. V shed 6 bases and J 6 bases; nucleotides not matched to a gene: 9. CDR3 in DNA: TGTGCCAGCAGCCCAAGCGGGAGGAAAGGCAATGAGCAGTTCTTC. Amino acids: CASSPSGRKGNEQFF.

This sequence joins TRBV5-1 and TRBJ2-7; 11 positions match TRBD1. CDR1 and CDR2 from the germline V gene are SGHRS and YFSETQ. This CDR3 comprises 16 residues. J lost 3 bases, V lost 5 bases, and 10 bases had no gene match. The CDR3 DNA is TGCGCCAGCAGGGGTGGAGATGGGACAGGGGGCTACGAGCAGTACTTC. Residues: CASRGGDGTGGYEQYF.

This clone was seen a handful of times. The chain couples TRBV12-3 or TRBV12-4 to TRBJ1-1; the match to TRBD1 covers 7 bases. This CDR3 region has 13 residues. Trimming at V came to 6 bases and at J to 4 bases, leaving 5 bases not matched to a gene. CDR3 DNA: TGTGCCAGCAGCCCGGGACAGACCACTGAAGCTTTCTTT. Amino acid sequence: CASSPGQTTEAFF.

This chain links TRBV5-6 with TRBJ2-2; the D gene is possibly TRBD1 (5 bases). The CDR3 contains 16 residues. V was shortened by 0 bases and J by 5 bases, with 14 bases between the two germline ends. Germline-derived CDR1 and CDR2 are SGHDT and YYEEEE. CDR3 region: CASSLGRWGPTGELFF. The CDR3 bases are TGTGCCAGCAGCTTGGGACGTTGGGGCCCAACCGGGGAGCTGTTTTTT. Full variable domain (remainder filled in from reference TRBV5-6 and TRBJ2-2): DAGVTQSPTHLIKTRGQQVTLRCSPKSGHDTVSWYQQALGQGPQFIFQYYEEEERQRGNFPDRFSGHQFPNYSSELNVNALLLGDSALYLCASSLGRWGPTGELFFGEGSRLTVL.

The chain has TRBV21-1 and TRBJ2-7; the table's D call of TRBD1 was not tested on the DNA. TRBV21-1 counts as a pseudogene. The CDR3 is made up of 16 amino acids. This CDR3 reads CASSKSRQGYFDEQYF. CDR3 nucleotide sequence: TGTGCCAGCAGCAAGTCGAGACAGGGGTATTTCGACGAGCAGTACTTC.

CDR3 residues: CASSPRGQVDTEAFF. DNA of the CDR3: TGTGCCAGCAGCCCGAGGGGGCAGGTCGATACTGAAGCTTTCTTT. The chain links TRBV4-2 to TRBJ1-1, with TRBD1 matching 7 bases. The germline V gene encodes CDR1 LGHNA and CDR2 YNFKEQ. The CDR3 consists of 15 residues. Germline trimming cut 4 bases from V and 5 bases from J; bases unmatched to any gene: 10.

The CDR3 DNA follows: TGCGCCAGCAGCTTGGCCATTAGCACAGATACGCAGTATTTT. Amino acid sequence: CASSLAISTDTQYF. V gene TRBV5-1 combines with J gene TRBJ2-3; D unresolved. This CDR3 comprises 14 residues. V was clipped by 0 bases and J by 0 bases, with 5 bases between them. In germline, CDR1 is SGHRS, CDR2 YFSETQ.

This clone was counted once. V gene TRBV11-2 combines with J gene TRBJ1-4, with D tentatively TRBD1 (5 bases). Germline CDR1 SGHAT, CDR2 FQNNGV. Trimming pared 5 bases from V and 5 bases from J, leaving 12 bases between. The CDR3 covers 14 residues. The CDR3 reads CASSQTGKNEKLFF. The CDR3 coding sequence is TGTGCCAGCAGCCAAACAGGAAAAAATGAAAAACTGTTTTTT.

This clone was seen a few times. The V gene is TRBV11-1, the J gene TRBJ2-7; TRBD2 agrees at 9 bases. Germline trimming cut 5 bases from V and 5 bases from J; bases unmatched to any gene: 10. Germline V gene data show CDR1 as SGHAT and CDR2 as FQDESV (reference sequence). This CDR3 spans 15 amino acids. The CDR3 coding sequence is TGTGCCAGCAGCCCTTACAGCGGGGGGCAAAACGAGCAGTACTTC. Translation: CASSPYSGGQNEQYF.

V usage is TRBV7-8 and J usage is TRBJ2-5, with 7 bases that match TRBD1. The V segment lost 4 bases and the J segment 4 bases; nucleotides outside the gene matches: 6. The germline CDR1 and CDR2 sequences are SGHVS and FQNEAQ. The CDR3 spans 14 residues. The CDR3 nucleotides are TGTGCCAGCAGCTATGAGGGGGCGGGAGAGACCCAGTACTTC. Translation: CASSYEGAGETQYF.